This T cell receptor (beta chain) was recorded in a study of radiation and T cells in renal cell carcinoma. Time point given: baseline pretreatment blood. Treatment meaning: 15 Gy SBRT to primary tumor, nephrectomy 4 weeks later. Assay used: immunoSEQ multiplex PCR; TCRdb lists only in-frame clones, some missing. The sample lists 150,000 or so clones; around 90% were seen once. The CDR3 runs 15 residues. V and J are TRBV21-1 and TRBJ2-7; TRBD1 is the table's D call, not checked against the DNA. TRBV21-1 is given as a pseudogene. Sequencing used blood, obtained from a patient whose treatment included radiotherapy and nephrectomy. The TCR originated in a woman aged 70-85 years with renal cell carcinoma. The CDR3 DNA reads TGTGCCAGCAGCAAAGCGCTCGCAGACTCCTACGAGCAGTACTTC. As protein: CASSKALADSYEQYF.